This T cell receptor (beta chain) originates from a study of blood T cell repertoires in COVID-19. Original data processing: Amplifying reference gene primers gave estimates of nucleated cell counts. Method: immunoSEQ multiplex PCR; TCRdb's copy keeps in-frame clones and lacks some. V and J calls and clone size are those listed in that table; D and trimming were worked out from the DNA. The table has around 200,000 clones, approximately 80% seen once; the top ten hold about 6.4%. The sequencing sample was made of peripheral blood. This receptor was identified in a human donor in a cohort sampled during active COVID-19.

CDR3 sequence: CASSAGRDYGYTF. The CDR3 DNA sequence: TGTGCCAGCAGTGCCGGGAGGGACTATGGCTACACCTTC. The chain employs TRBV2 and TRBJ1-2; D uncertain. Germline values: CDR1 SNHLY, CDR2 FYNNEI. Trimming pared 4 bases from V and 3 bases from J, leaving 9 bases between. This CDR3 contains 13 residues.